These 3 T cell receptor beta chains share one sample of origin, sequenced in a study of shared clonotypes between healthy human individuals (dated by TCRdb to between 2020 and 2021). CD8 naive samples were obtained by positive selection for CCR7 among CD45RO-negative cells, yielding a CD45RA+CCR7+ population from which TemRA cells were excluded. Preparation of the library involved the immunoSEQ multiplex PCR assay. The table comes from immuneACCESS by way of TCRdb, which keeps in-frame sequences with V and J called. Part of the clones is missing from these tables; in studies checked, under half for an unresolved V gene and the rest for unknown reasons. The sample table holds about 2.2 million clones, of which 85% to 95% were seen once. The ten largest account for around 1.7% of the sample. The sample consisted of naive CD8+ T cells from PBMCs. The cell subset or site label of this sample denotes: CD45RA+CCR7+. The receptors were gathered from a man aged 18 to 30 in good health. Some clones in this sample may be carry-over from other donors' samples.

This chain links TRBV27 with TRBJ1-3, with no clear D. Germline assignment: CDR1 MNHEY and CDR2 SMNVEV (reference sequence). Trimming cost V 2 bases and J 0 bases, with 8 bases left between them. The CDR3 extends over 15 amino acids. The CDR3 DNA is TGTGCCAGCAGTTTAGGGGTAGCCTCTGGAAACACCATATATTTT. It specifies CASSLGVASGNTIYF.

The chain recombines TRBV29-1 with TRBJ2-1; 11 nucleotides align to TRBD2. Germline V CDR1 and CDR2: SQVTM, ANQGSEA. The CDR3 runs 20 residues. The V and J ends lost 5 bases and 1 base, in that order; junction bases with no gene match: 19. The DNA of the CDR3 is TGCAGCGTTACATTCTCGACTAGCGGGATCCAACCCCCGTCCTACAATGAGCAGTTCTTC. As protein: CSVTFSTSGIQPPSYNEQFF.

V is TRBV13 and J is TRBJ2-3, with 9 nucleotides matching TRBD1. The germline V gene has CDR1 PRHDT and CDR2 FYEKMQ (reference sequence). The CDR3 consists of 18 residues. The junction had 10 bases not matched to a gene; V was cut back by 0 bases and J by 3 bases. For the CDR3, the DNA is TGTGCCAGCAGCTTAGGGACCGACGGACAGGGGAGGACAGATACGCAGTATTTT. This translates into CASSLGTDGQGRTDTQYF.